Below, one T cell receptor (beta chain) is given with its context. Its antigen remains unknown. The J segment lost 3 bases and the V segment lost 7 bases, leaving 9 bases of the junction unmatched. The germline CDR1 and CDR2 sequences are SQVTM and ANQGSEA. The CDR3 runs 14 residues. Regarding time point: patch test 1, 2 weeks after DPC sensitization. The sample's treatment: therapeutic diphenylcyclopropenone sensitization with weekly scalp DPC. The data were obtained in a study of human T cells and chemical hapten exposure. For the study at large: Patches that contained 0.01% DPC were applied to the upper back and read at 6 days. The patient population, which was mostly female, had alopecia areata, totalis or universalis. Study-wide points: Versus controls, significantly more large CDR3 similarity clusters arose from expanded TCRs.

Library preparation tagged each individual cDNA molecule with a unique molecular identifier. TCRdb passed the RACE reads through MiXCR, listing each CDR3 protein once. This sample has tens of thousands of distinct CDR3 sequences, with over 8.5% found just once. The rearrangement joins TRBV29-1 to TRBJ1-1, with 9 bases lining up with TRBD1. This receptor was taken from a woman in her fifties or sixties with alopecia areata. Some clones in this sample may be carry-over from other donors' samples. The specimen was whole blood, collected in connection with sensitization to the hapten diphenylcyclopropenone (DPC). CDR3 bases: TGCAGCGCCCAGACAGGGGGGTGGGACACTGAAGCTTTCTTT. It yields the protein CSAQTGGWDTEAFF.